This TCR beta chain originates from a study of beta chain features in type 1 diabetes listed by TCRdb under 2018. About the investigation overall: No differences in mean age, gender distribution, total cell number or subset yield were found between patients and healthy donors. Regulatory and stem cell-like memory subsets were isolated from only 8 patients and roughly eight healthy donors, whereas naive and central memory subsets came from all 30 or so donors. A total of roughly 100 million sorted cells were examined across all samples, and RNA yield correlated strongly with the number of cells per subset. The study compared the TCRB repertoires of sorted circulating CD4+ T cell subsets in recently diagnosed type 1 diabetes patients with those in matched healthy donors. Overall results and qualifications from the work: Because the HLA sub-analyses included only small numbers of individuals, any influence of HLA type on TCRB rearrangement was left unresolved. Sequencing cDNA rather than genomic DNA could over-represent highly expressing activated cells, although activation and CD3 levels did not differ between groups. In all four CD4+ subsets, TCRB CDR3 length was moderately but significantly shorter in type 1 diabetes patients. Patients with type 1 diabetes made fewer insertions and deleted more nucleotides at VDJ recombination sites, implying thymic rearrangement abnormalities. Shorter templates might be favored by PCR, yet because patient and control samples were amplified and corrected together, any such skew would affect both groups equally. Naive, central memory and regulatory TCRB repertoires appeared to be more alike among patients than among healthy donors.

With regard to this clone: Its cognate antigen has yet to be identified. Base-call qualities are not available, and no considerably larger clone is one nucleotide away.

For this chain, trimming is 3 bases at the V end and 5 bases at the J end, and the number of junction bases without a gene match is 4. The cysteine opens and the phenylalanine closes a CDR3 of 14 amino acids. Only CDR3 DNA remains: 42 bases, in frame from the first base. Sequences LNHDA (CDR1) and SQIVND (CDR2) are obtained from the germline V gene (reference sequence). A single peripheral blood draw of around 0.11 L on average was collected from each donor into heparinised tubes. Using a panel that included CD45RO, CCR7, CD25, CD127, CD95 and CD27, naive, central memory, regulatory and stem cell-like memory CD4+ T cells were sorted on a BD FACSAria II. Purity was above 95% for every sorted population. PBMCs were separated immediately by Lymphoprep density gradient centrifugation and were stained directly, without being cultured. So that batch effects would be minimized, each experiment stained and sorted samples in pairs, pairing one healthy donor with one patient.

All of the isolated RNA was reverse transcribed with the High Capacity cDNA Reverse Transcription Kit, so expressed TCRB transcripts were sequenced. Deep immunoSEQ sequencing was applied to naive, central memory and regulatory T cell samples, giving an average of roughly 3.5 million total reads per sample. Sorted cells were lysed in RLT buffer and RNA was extracted with DNase-treated RNeasy Micro or Mini kits, depending on cell number. Each cell subset was processed on its own to prevent cross-contamination, while patient and healthy donor samples were processed together. TCRB sequences were amplified from cDNA with the immunoSEQ multiplex PCR, producing 87-bp fragments spanning the CDR3 region. Amplicons were sequenced on the Illumina HiSeq platform. In the paper's pipeline: PCR bias was computationally corrected using synthetic template baselines, reads within Hamming distance 2 were collapsed, and singletons that could not be merged were discarded. Reads were aligned to IMGT to assign V, D and J genes, CDR3 length, and insertions or deletions at six rearrangement sites. Within each subset, clonotype counts were normalized to sorted cell number, after which true diversity and Gini coefficients were computed with the tcR R package. Repertoire sharing was quantified using the overlap coefficient calculated on TCRB nucleotide sequences. TCRdb's version of the immuneACCESS table is confined to in-frame rearrangements and falls short of the full clone set. An unresolved V gene accounts for under half of the shortfall where checked; the remainder is of unknown origin. D and trimming were read from the DNA, whereas the V and J calls and clone size are those reported in that table. The sample table shows around 70,000 clones, and roughly 50% are seen once. The ten biggest clones cover 0.55% to 0.8% of the sample.

The chain employs TRBV19 and TRBJ2-1; 7 central nucleotides agree with TRBD1. What was sequenced was central memory CD4+ T cells from blood. This receptor was identified in a man aged 30 to 45 with type 1 diabetes. At the DNA level, the sequence is TGTGCCAGTAGTATCAACAGGGGAAACAATGAGCAGTTCTTC. It specifies CASSINRGNNEQFF. The entire variable domain, with the stretches around the CDR3 drawn from the reference TRBV19 and TRBJ2-1 proteins, is DGGITQSPKYLFRKEGQNVTLSCEQNLNHDAMYWYRQDPGQGLRLIYYSQIVNDFQKGDIAEGYSVSREKKESFPLTVTSAQKNPTAFYLCASSINRGNNEQFFGPGTRLTVL.